The 2 T cell receptor beta chains given below trace back to one sample, sequenced in a study of T cells in Graves' hyperthyroidism and ophthalmopathy. From RNA transcripts, TCR beta CDR3 regions were amplified. With the HTBI primer set, the TCR CDR3 went through a first round of RT-PCR. TCRdb called the multiplex PCR reads again in MiXCR, with one record for every CDR3 protein. This table holds around 300,000 distinct CDR3 sequences, approximately 23% found once. The sequenced material came from blood. The origin of the receptors is a young man with Graves' ophthalmopathy.

The V gene is TRBV19, the J gene TRBJ1-5, with D perhaps matching TRBD1 (5 bases). V lost 3 bases, J lost 6 bases, and 15 bases lay in between. CDR3 size: 15 residues. Germline V lookup: CDR1 LNHDA, CDR2 SQIVND (reference sequence). CDR3 bases: TGTGCCAGTAGTATCTTAGGGCAGGGCTCTCAGCCCCAGCATTTT. This gives the protein CASSILGQGSQPQHF.

This clonotype has ten or more counts. V and J are TRBV2 and TRBJ2-7; tentatively, D is TRBD2 (5 bases). V was pared by 4 bases and J by 0 bases, with 13 bases between. CDR3 length: 15 residues. Germline CDR1 reads SNHLY; CDR2 reads FYNNEI. The CDR3 DNA follows: TGTGCCAGCAGTGCCTCCCCGGGATCCTCCTACGAGCAGTACTTC. Amino acid sequence: CASSASPGSSYEQYF.